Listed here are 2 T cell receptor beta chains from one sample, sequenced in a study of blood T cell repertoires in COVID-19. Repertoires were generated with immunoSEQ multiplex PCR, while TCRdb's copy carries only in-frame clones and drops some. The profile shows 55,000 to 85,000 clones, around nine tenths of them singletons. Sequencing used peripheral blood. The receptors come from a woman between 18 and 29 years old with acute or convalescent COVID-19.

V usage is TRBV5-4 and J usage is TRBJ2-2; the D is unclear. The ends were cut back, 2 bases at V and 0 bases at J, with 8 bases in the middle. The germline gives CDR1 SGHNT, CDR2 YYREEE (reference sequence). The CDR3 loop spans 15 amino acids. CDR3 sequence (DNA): TGTGCCAGCAGCTTCAACGGTGCGAACACCGGGGAGCTGTTTTTT. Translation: CASSFNGANTGELFF.

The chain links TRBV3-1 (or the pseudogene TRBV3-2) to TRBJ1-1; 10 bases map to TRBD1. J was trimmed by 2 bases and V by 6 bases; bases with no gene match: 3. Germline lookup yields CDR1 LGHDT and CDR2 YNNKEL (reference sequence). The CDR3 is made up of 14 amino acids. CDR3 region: CASRRQGANTEAFF. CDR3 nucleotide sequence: TGTGCCAGCAGACGACAGGGGGCAAACACTGAAGCTTTCTTT.